The 2 T cell receptor beta chains in this list originate from one sample, sequenced in a study of CD8+CD57+ T cells in acquired aplastic anemia. CDR3 and TCR beta VDJ profiling relied on a genomic DNA template. TCRdb independently ran MiXCR on the reads; one entry per CDR3 protein. Of approximately 65,000 distinct CDR3 sequences in the sample, around 55% were seen once. Specimen: sorted CD4+, CD8+, or CD8+CD57+ T cells (not recorded which) from PBMCs. All receptors derive from a human donor in good health, serving as a control.

The chain combines TRBV15 with TRBJ2-7, with a possible D match to TRBD1 (5 bases). From germline, CDR1 is LNHNV and CDR2 YYDKDF (reference sequence). The CDR3 covers 15 residues. V gave up 0 bases and J gave up 4 bases, with 13 bases separating them. DNA for the CDR3: TGTGCCACCAGCAGAGATAGGGGCCAGCAATACGAGCAGTACTTC. This encodes CATSRDRGQQYEQYF.

This clonotype turned up a few times. The chain joins TRBV7-9 to TRBJ1-2; D is ambiguous. This CDR3 contains 12 residues. The V gene's germline CDR1 is SEHNR and CDR2 FQNEAQ (reference sequence). V gave up 5 bases and J gave up 8 bases, with 12 bases separating them. As DNA, the CDR3 is TGTGCCAGCAGCCCCCGGACGGGAGGCTACACCTTC. This encodes CASSPRTGGYTF.